This TCR beta chain is from a study of cytomegalovirus exposure and HLA in healthy donors. It was the roughly 130-subject validation cohort, separate from the approximately 620-subject first cohort, to which the donors belonged. Produced via immunoSEQ multiplex PCR; TCRdb's table is partial and in-frame only. The profile shows tens of thousands of clones, approximately 93% of them singletons. CDR3 length equals 15 residues. Trimming removed 5 bases from V and 2 bases from J, with 13 bases in between. CDR1 is SEHNR, CDR2 FQNEAQ, per germline (reference sequence). The sequencing input was PBMCs. This TCR was sampled from a woman aged 25 to 39 in good health and CMV-seronegative. The chain has TRBV7-9 and TRBJ1-5; unclear D gene. CDR3 residues: CASSMTGYGNQPQHF. The CDR3 DNA reads TGTGCCAGCAGCATGACGGGTTATGGCAATCAGCCCCAGCATTTT.